This entry lists 31 T cell receptor beta chains sequenced from one sample in a study of monozygotic twins with inflammatory bowel disease. After re-calling the 5' RACE reads, TCRdb lists one entry per CDR3 protein, DNA absent. Found here are a few hundred thousand distinct CDR3 sequences; the top ten clones hold 2% to 3%. Material for sequencing was blood. The receptors come from a human donor with ulcerative colitis or Crohn's disease, or a healthy co-twin of an affected twin (not recorded which).

V and J are TRBV5-1 and TRBJ2-5. The CDR3 spans 13 residues. Germline values: CDR1 SGHRS, CDR2 YFSETQ. CDR3 residues: CASTTGPQETQYF. Full variable domain (outside the CDR3, taken from reference TRBV5-1 and TRBJ2-5): KAGVTQTPRYLIKTRGQQVTLSCSPISGHRSVSWYQQTPGQGLQFLFEYFSETQRNKGNFPGRFSGRQFSNSRSEMNVSTLELGDSALYLCASTTGPQETQYFGPGTRLLVL.

The chain couples TRBV3-1 to TRBJ2-5; TCRdb outputs TRBD1, but without DNA this stays unchecked. Germline CDR1 reads LGHDT; CDR2 reads YNNKEL (reference sequence). This CDR3 contains 15 residues. CDR3 loop: CASSHRRGREETQYF.

The gene calls are TRBV7-6 and TRBJ2-3; the TCRdb D gene call, TRBD1, has no DNA to confirm it. Germline values: CDR1 SGHVS, CDR2 FNYEAQ. The CDR3 contains 13 residues. This chain's CDR3 is CASSGSGLDTQYF.

The rearrangement links TRBV20-1 to TRBJ2-3; no DNA is available, so the TRBD2 call from TCRdb remains unchecked. Germline assignment: CDR1 DFQATT and CDR2 SNEGSKA (reference sequence). The CDR3 covers 14 residues. CDR3 region: CSAMTSGRTDTQYF.

V and J are TRBV7-2 and TRBJ2-5; TCRdb outputs TRBD2, but without DNA this stays unchecked. The CDR3 loop spans 14 amino acids. The germline CDR1 and CDR2 sequences are SGHTA and FQGNSA. CDR3: CASSLAGTSRTQYF.

The V gene is TRBV28, the J gene TRBJ2-5; TCRdb's assignment of TRBD1 cannot be checked, as there is no DNA. This CDR3 contains 13 residues. The germline gives CDR1 MDHEN, CDR2 SYDVKM. CDR3 sequence reads: CASSSSPGETQYF.

V and J are TRBV14 and TRBJ2-1; TCRdb indicates TRBD2, and absent DNA this call remains unverified. The CDR3 consists of 16 residues. CDR1 is SGHDN and CDR2 is FVKESK in the germline V gene. The CDR3 is CASSQERLAGRNEQFF.

The chain carries TRBV9 and TRBJ2-1; TCRdb names TRBD1, which stays unverified in the absence of DNA. Germline CDR1 and CDR2: SGDLS and YYNGEE. The CDR3 has 15 amino acids. CDR3 amino acids: CASSVQGTGYNEQFF.

V is TRBV10-3 and J is TRBJ1-1. Germline values: CDR1 ENHRY, CDR2 SYGVKD. The CDR3 has 15 residues. CDR3 residues: CAIRDLGSMNTEAFF.

The V and J genes are TRBV20-1 and TRBJ2-3. Germline V gene data show CDR1 as DFQATT and CDR2 as SNEGSKA (reference sequence). This CDR3 spans 12 amino acids. This CDR3 reads CSARLGMDTQYF.

This rearrangement joins TRBV3-1 to TRBJ2-3; TCRdb's D call of TRBD1 is untestable without DNA. There are 16 residues in the CDR3. Germline CDR1 and CDR2: LGHDT and YNNKEL (reference sequence). This CDR3 reads CASSSGHLGLTDTQYF.

This rearrangement joins TRBV19 to TRBJ1-6; checking the TCRdb D call of TRBD1 is not possible without DNA. Germline lookup yields CDR1 LNHDA and CDR2 SQIVND (reference sequence). The CDR3 sequence is 13 residues long. The CDR3 region is CASRTGGFSPLHF.

J is TRBJ1-2 and V is TRBV12-3 or TRBV12-4. The CDR3 is made up of 16 amino acids. CDR3 residues: CASSLGGGNGGYGYTF.

The chain couples TRBV11-2 to TRBJ1-2. This CDR3 contains 13 residues. Per germline, CDR1 SGHAT and CDR2 FQNNGV. The CDR3 protein is CASSLGARESYTF.

The chain recombines TRBV18 with TRBJ2-7; checking the TCRdb D call of TRBD1 is not possible without DNA. From germline, CDR1 is KGHSH and CDR2 LQKENI. The CDR3 sequence is 14 residues long. CDR3 sequence reads: CASSPRGPDYEQYF.

This chain uses TRBV12-3 or TRBV12-4 with TRBJ1-1; TCRdb's D call, TRBD1, is unchecked because there is no DNA. The CDR3 sequence is 14 residues long. Here the CDR3 reads CASSLRTGAPEAFF.

The rearrangement uses TRBV9 and TRBJ2-3. CDR3 length equals 16 residues. CDR1 is SGDLS and CDR2 is YYNGEE in the germline V gene. This chain's CDR3 is CASSVGLGRITDTQYF. Together with reference TRBV9 and TRBJ2-3, the CDR3 gives the full variable domain: DSGVTQTPKHLITATGQRVTLRCSPRSGDLSVYWYQQSLDQGLQFLIQYYNGEERAKGNILERFSAQQFPDLHSELNLSSLELGDSALYFCASSVGLGRITDTQYFGPGTRLTVL.

The chain combines TRBV12-3 or TRBV12-4 with TRBJ1-1. This CDR3 comprises 15 residues. This CDR3 is CASSFRGGMNTEAFF.

V is TRBV27 and J is TRBJ1-5; the TCRdb call, TRBD1, lacks DNA for checking. This CDR3 region has 21 residues. CDR1 MNHEY and CDR2 SMNVEV come from the germline V gene (reference sequence). CDR3 residues: CASSLGPGTGKRAPINQPQHF.

V usage is TRBV7-2 and J usage is TRBJ1-1; TCRdb returns TRBD1, unconfirmable since there is no DNA. In germline, CDR1 is SGHTA, CDR2 FQGNSA. The CDR3 runs 13 residues. CDR3 sequence reads: CASSSRQAVEAFF.

J is TRBJ2-5 and V is TRBV7-9; TCRdb outputs TRBD1, but without DNA this stays unchecked. Germline V gene data show CDR1 as SEHNR and CDR2 as FQNEAQ (reference sequence). The CDR3 covers 12 residues. The CDR3 is CASSPGQSTQYF.

The V gene is TRBV11-2, the J gene TRBJ2-1. Germline V lookup: CDR1 SGHAT, CDR2 FQNNGV. The CDR3 length is 15 residues. This CDR3 is CASSLRGSSYNEQFF.

The chain joins TRBV5-5 to TRBJ1-2. The CDR3 is made up of 14 amino acids. Germline loops: CDR1 SGHKS, CDR2 YYEKEE (reference sequence). CDR3 sequence: CASSLERLNYGYTF.

This chain connects TRBV5-1 to TRBJ1-3; TCRdb names TRBD1, which stays unverified in the absence of DNA. This CDR3 region has 15 residues. Per germline, CDR1 SGHRS and CDR2 YFSETQ. CDR3 residues: CASSTGTPRGNTIYF.

The chain recombines TRBV5-1 with TRBJ2-2; there is no DNA to check the TCRdb D call of TRBD1. Germline V gene sequence: CDR1 SGHRS, CDR2 YFSETQ. This CDR3 has 15 residues. This CDR3 reads CASSFGQGATGELFF. Full variable domain (remainder filled in from reference TRBV5-1 and TRBJ2-2): KAGVTQTPRYLIKTRGQQVTLSCSPISGHRSVSWYQQTPGQGLQFLFEYFSETQRNKGNFPGRFSGRQFSNSRSEMNVSTLELGDSALYLCASSFGQGATGELFFGEGSRLTVL.

The gene calls are TRBV5-1 and TRBJ2-7. This CDR3 has 12 residues. Germline V gene sequence: CDR1 SGHRS, CDR2 YFSETQ. The CDR3 reads CASSLDFYEQYF.

The chain is built from TRBV7-9 and TRBJ2-5; the D call from TCRdb, TRBD2, cannot be confirmed without DNA. The germline V gene has CDR1 SEHNR and CDR2 FQNEAQ (reference sequence). This CDR3 contains 16 residues. CDR3 in amino acids: CASSFGPTGGQETQYF.

V is TRBV15 and J is TRBJ1-1. The V gene's germline CDR1 is LNHNV and CDR2 YYDKDF (reference sequence). The CDR3 is 14 residues long. The CDR3 region is CATSTGRLNTEAFF. The full variable domain, completed using reference TRBV15 and TRBJ1-1, is DAMVIQNPRYQVTQFGKPVTLSCSQTLNHNVMYWYQQKSSQAPKLLFHYYDKDFNNEADTPDNFQSRRPNTSFCFLDIRSPGLGDTAMYLCATSTGRLNTEAFFGQGTRLTVV.

The chain recombines TRBV20-1 with TRBJ2-1. The V gene's germline CDR1 is DFQATT and CDR2 SNEGSKA (reference sequence). This CDR3 comprises 12 residues. This chain's CDR3 is CSARDDGYEQFF.

The chain joins TRBV11-2 to TRBJ1-2. CDR3 length equals 15 residues. Germline V CDR1 and CDR2: SGHAT, FQNNGV. This CDR3 reads CASSLSTVVGKGYTF.

This sequence joins TRBV5-1 and TRBJ2-3; TCRdb indicates TRBD1, and absent DNA this call remains unverified. CDR1 and CDR2 (germline): SGHRS, YFSETQ. CDR3 length: 16 amino acids. The CDR3 spells CASSSNRGQVADTQYF.